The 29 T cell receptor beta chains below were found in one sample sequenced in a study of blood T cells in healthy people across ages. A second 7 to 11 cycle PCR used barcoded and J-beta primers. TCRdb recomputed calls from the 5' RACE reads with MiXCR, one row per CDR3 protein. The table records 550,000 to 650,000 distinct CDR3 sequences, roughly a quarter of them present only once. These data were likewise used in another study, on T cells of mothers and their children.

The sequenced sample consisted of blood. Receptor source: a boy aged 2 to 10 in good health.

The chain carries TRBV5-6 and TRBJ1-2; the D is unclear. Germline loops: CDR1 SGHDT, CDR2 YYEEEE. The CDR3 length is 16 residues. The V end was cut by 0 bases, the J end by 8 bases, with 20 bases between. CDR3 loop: CASSLGLGLSAAGYTF. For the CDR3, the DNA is TGTGCCAGCAGCTTGGGACTTGGGTTGTCGGCGGCCGGCTACACCTTC.

CDR3 DNA sequence: TGTGCCATCAGGAGGGAGGGACCGGGACAAGAGACCCAGTACTTC. Translated: CAIRREGPGQETQYF. The chain combines TRBV10-3 with TRBJ2-5; 7 bases are a match to TRBD2. This CDR3 contains 15 residues. V dropped 6 bases and J dropped 2; count of bases not matched to a gene: 9. Germline CDR1 reads ENHRY; CDR2 reads SYGVKD.

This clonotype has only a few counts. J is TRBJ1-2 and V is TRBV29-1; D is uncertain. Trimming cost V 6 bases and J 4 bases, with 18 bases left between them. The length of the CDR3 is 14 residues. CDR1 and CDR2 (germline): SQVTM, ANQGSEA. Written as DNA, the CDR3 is TGCAGCGTGCCGGACGGGGATCGGAGCTATGGCTACACCTTC. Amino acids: CSVPDGDRSYGYTF.

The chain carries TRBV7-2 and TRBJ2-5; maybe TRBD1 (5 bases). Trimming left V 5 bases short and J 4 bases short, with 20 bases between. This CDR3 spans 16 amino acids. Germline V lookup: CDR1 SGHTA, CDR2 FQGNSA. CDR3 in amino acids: CASSPRGAALVETQYF. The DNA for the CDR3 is TGTGCCAGCAGCCCTAGGGGTGCGGCCCTGGTAGAGACCCAGTACTTC.

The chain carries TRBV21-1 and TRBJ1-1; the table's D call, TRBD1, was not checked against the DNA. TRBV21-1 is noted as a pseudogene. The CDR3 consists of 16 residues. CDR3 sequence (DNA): TGTGCCAGCAGCAAAAAGCACGACAGGGCGGGGACTGAAGGTTTCTTT. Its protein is CASSKKHDRAGTEGFF.

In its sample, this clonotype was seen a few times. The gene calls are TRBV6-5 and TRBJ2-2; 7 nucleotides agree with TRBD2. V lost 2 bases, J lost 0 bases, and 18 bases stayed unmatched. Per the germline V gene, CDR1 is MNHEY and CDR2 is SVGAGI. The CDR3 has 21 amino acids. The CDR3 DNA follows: TGTGCCAGCAGTTACAACAAGCGGGATTTTTGGTTATTGTCGAACACCGGGGAGCTGTTTTTT. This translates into CASSYNKRDFWLLSNTGELFF.

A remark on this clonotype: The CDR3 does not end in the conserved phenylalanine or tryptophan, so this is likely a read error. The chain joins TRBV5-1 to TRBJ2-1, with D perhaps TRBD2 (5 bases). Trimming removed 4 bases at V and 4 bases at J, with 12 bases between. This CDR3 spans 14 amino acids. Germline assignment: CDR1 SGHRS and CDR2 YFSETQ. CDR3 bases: TGCGCCAGCAGCCTCGCGGACTTATACAATGAGCAGTTCCTC. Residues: CASSLADLYNEQFL.

The CDR3 bases are TGTGCCAGCAGCTTGGAGGGACAGGGACAGTACGAGCAGTACTTC. Residues: CASSLEGQGQYEQYF. V is TRBV5-4 and J is TRBJ2-7, with 9 bases lining up with TRBD1. The germline V gene encodes CDR1 SGHNT and CDR2 YYREEE (reference sequence). The V and J ends lost 0 bases and 4 bases, in that order; junction bases with no gene match: 5. This CDR3 is built from 15 residues.

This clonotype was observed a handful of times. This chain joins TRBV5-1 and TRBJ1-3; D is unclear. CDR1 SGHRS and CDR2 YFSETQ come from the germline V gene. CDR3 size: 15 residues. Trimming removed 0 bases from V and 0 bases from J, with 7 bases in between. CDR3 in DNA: TGCGCCAGCAGCTTGGACGGTAACTCTGGAAACACCATATATTTT. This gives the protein CASSLDGNSGNTIYF.

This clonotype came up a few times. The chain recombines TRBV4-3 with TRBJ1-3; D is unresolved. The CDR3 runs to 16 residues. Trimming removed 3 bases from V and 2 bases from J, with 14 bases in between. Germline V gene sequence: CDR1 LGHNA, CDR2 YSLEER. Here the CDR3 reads CASSQDRHSTGNTIYF. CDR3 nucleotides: TGCGCCAGCAGCCAGGACCGACACTCAACTGGAAACACCATATATTTT.

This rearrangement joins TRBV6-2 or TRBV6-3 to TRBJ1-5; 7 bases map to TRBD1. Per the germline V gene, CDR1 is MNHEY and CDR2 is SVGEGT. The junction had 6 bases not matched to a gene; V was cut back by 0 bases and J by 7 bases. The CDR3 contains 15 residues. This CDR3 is CASSYSYRGRQPQHF. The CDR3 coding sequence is TGTGCCAGCAGTTACTCGTACAGGGGAAGGCAGCCCCAGCATTTT.

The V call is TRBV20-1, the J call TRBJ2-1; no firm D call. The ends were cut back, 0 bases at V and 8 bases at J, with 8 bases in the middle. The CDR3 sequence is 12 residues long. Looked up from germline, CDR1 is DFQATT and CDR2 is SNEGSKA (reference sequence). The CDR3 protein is CSARDSPHEQFF. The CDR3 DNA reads TGCAGTGCTAGAGACTCCCCCCATGAGCAGTTCTTC.

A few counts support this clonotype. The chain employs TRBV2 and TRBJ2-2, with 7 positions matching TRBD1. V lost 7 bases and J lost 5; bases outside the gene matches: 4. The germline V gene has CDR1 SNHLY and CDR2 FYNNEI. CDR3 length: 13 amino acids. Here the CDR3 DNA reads TGTGCCAGCACGAGGGGGCGAACCGGGGAGCTGTTTTTT. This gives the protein CASTRGRTGELFF.

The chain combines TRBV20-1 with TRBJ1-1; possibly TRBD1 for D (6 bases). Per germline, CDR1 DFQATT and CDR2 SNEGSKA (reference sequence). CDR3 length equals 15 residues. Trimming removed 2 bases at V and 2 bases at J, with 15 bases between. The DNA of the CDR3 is TGCAGTGCTAGATCCAGGGGCTCACTTAACACTGAAGCTTTCTTT. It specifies CSARSRGSLNTEAFF.

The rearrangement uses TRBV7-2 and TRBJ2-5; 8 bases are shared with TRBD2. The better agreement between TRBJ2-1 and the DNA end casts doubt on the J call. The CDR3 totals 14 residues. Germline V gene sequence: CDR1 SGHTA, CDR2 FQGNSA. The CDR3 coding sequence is TGTGCCAGCAGCTTACGACGGGAGGGCGATGAGCAGTTCTTC. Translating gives CASSLRREGDEQFF.

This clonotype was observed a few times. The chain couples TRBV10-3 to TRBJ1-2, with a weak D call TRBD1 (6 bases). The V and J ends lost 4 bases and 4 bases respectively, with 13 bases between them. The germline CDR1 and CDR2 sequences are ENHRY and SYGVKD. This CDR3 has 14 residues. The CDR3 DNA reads TGTGCCATCAGTGGGAAGGGGGTAGGCTATGGCTACACCTTC. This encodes CAISGKGVGYGYTF.

CDR3 sequence reads: CASSTDRRDIQYF. Here the CDR3 DNA reads TGCGCCAGCAGCACGGACCGGAGGGACATTCAGTACTTC. The V gene is TRBV5-1, the J gene TRBJ2-4; TRBD2 is a possible D gene (6 bases). This CDR3 is 13 amino acids long. V dropped 4 bases and J dropped 8 bases, with 13 bases sitting between them. Germline V lookup: CDR1 SGHRS, CDR2 YFSETQ.

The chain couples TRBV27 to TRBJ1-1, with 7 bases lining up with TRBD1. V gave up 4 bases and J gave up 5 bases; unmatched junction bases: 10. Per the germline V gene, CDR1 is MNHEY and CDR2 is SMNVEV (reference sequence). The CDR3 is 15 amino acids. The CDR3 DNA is TGTGCCAGCAGTTCTCCCCTCCAGGGGGTGACTGAAGCTTTCTTT. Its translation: CASSSPLQGVTEAFF.

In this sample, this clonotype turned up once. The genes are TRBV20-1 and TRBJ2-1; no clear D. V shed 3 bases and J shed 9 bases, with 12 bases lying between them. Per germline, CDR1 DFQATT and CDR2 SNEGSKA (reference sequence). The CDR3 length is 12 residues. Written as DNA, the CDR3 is TGCAGTGCTAGCCTCAGAGAGGCTGAGCAGTTCTTC. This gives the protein CSASLREAEQFF.

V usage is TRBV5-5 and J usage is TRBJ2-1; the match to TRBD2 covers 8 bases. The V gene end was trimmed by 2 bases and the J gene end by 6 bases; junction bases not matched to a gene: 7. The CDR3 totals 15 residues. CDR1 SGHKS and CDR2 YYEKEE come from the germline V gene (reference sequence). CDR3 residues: CASSFWGLGLNEQFF. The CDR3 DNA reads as TGTGCCAGCAGCTTTTGGGGACTAGGACTCAATGAGCAGTTCTTC.

This CDR3 is CASSQGSGLAGGYEQFF. The CDR3 nucleotides read TGTGCCAGCAGCCAAGGATCGGGACTAGCGGGAGGATATGAGCAGTTCTTC. The chain links TRBV3-1 to TRBJ2-5; 15 nucleotides align to TRBD2. The end of the DNA is better explained by TRBJ2-1, so the J call may be wrong. The CDR3 totals 17 residues. CDR1 and CDR2 (germline): LGHDT, YNNKEL (reference sequence).

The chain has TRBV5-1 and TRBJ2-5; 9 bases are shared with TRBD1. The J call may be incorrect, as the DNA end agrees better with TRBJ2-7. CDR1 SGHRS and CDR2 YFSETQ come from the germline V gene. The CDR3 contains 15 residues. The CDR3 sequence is CASSHIDRGSYEQYF. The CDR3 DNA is TGCGCCAGCAGCCATATAGACAGGGGGTCCTACGAGCAGTACTTC.

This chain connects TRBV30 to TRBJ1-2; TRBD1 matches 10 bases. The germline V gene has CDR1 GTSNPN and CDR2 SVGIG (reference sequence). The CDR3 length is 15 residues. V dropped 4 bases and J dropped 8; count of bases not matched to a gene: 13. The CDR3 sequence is CAWTRQGASLRGYTF. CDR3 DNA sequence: TGTGCCTGGACCCGACAGGGGGCGAGTTTACGGGGCTACACCTTC.

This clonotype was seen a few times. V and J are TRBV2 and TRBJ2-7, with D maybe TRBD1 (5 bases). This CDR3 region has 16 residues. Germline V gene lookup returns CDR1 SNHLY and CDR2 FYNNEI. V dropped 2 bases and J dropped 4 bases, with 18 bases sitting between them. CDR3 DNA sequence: TGTGCCAGCAGTGAATACCCCCTGCAGGGTGTGTACGAGCAGTACTTC. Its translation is CASSEYPLQGVYEQYF.

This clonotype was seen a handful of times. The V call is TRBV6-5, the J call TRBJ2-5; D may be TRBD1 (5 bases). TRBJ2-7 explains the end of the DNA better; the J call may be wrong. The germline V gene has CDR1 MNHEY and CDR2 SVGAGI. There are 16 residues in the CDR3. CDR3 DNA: TGTGCCAGCAGCTCCAGACGCGGTAGACAGTACTACGAGCAGTACTTC. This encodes CASSSRRGRQYYEQYF.

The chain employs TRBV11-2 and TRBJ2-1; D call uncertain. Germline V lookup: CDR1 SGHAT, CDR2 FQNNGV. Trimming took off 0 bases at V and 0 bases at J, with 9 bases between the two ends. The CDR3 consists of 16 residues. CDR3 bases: TGTGCCAGCAGCTTAGAGGCCTCTAGCTCCTACAATGAGCAGTTCTTC. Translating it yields CASSLEASSSYNEQFF.

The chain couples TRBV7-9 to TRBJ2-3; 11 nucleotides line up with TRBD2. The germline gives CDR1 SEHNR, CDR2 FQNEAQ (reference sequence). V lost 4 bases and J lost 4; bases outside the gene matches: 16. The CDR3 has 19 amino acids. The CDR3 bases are TGTGCCAGCAGCTCAGTGGTACTAGCGGGAGACGGGGAACCAGATACGCAGTATTTT. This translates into CASSSVVLAGDGEPDTQYF.

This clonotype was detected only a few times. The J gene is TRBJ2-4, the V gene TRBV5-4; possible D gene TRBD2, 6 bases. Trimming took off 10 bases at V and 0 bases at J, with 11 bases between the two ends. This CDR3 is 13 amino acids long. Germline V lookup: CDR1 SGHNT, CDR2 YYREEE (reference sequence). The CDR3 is CAFQGLAKNIQYF. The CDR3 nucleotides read TGTGCCTTCCAGGGACTAGCCAAAAACATTCAGTACTTC.

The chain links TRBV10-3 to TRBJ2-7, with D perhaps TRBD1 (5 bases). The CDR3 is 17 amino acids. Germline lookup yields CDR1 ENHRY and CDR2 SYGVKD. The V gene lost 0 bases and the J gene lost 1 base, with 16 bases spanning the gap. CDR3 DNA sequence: TGTGCCATCAGTGAGTCCAAGGGTGGGGCTCTTTCCTACGAGCAGTACTTC. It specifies CAISESKGGALSYEQYF.